The rows below give T cell receptor beta chains drawn from one sample of a study of T cell responses to AZD1222 COVID-19 vaccine. TCRdb keeps only in-frame clones here, not all; method: immunoSEQ multiplex PCR. The data hold approximately 140,000 clones, with 75% to 95% observed a single time. The source was peripheral blood, collected 28 days after the second AZD1222 dose. The receptor source for this set is an adult who received the AZD1222 COVID-19 vaccine. The CDR3 runs from the conserved cysteine through the conserved F or W. Each record gives: D gene, J gene, clone size, V gene, CDR3 protein, CDR3 DNA. A D gene is named only where the DNA matches it firmly. A clone size is listed for some rows: how often the clone was seen (once, few, many), or a class if it is expanded.

- TRBJ2-1 once TRBV5-8 CASSLRAYNEQFF TGTGCCAGCAGCCTCAGGGCCTACAATGAGCAGTTCTTC
- TRBJ2-7 - TRBV21-1 CASSATWTGGRYLRYEQYF TGTGCCAGCAGCGCCACGTGGACGGGAGGAAGGTATCTAAGGTACGAGCAGTACTTC
- TRBJ2-1 - TRBV19 CASSISPSHNEQFF TGTGCCAGTAGTATAAGTCCTAGCCACAATGAGCAGTTCTTC
- TRBJ2-3 - TRBV2 CASSERLAYTDTQYF TGTGCCAGCAGTGAAAGGCTAGCGTACACAGATACGCAGTATTTT
- TRBJ2-1 - TRBV3-1/TRBV3-2 CASSQSAGTYNEQFF TGTGCCAGCAGCCAATCGGCAGGGACCTACAATGAGCAGTTCTTC
TRBD2 TRBJ2-1 - TRBV23-1 CASSQSDRLAWGYNEQFF TGCGCCAGCAGTCAATCGGACAGACTAGCGTGGGGCTACAATGAGCAGTTCTTC
TRBD1 TRBJ1-2 - TRBV30 CAWNSRGRDYGYTF TGTGCCTGGAATTCCAGGGGGCGCGACTATGGCTACACCTTC
- TRBJ1-1 - TRBV5-6 CASSIHRGRNLNTEAFF TGTGCCAGCAGCATCCACCGAGGCAGAAACCTGAACACTGAAGCTTTCTTT
TRBD1 TRBJ2-2 - TRBV19 CASRLDRGVSGELFF TGTGCCAGTAGATTGGACAGGGGAGTATCCGGGGAGCTGTTTTTT
- TRBJ1-1 - TRBV29-1 CSVEDRVGAFF TGCAGCGTTGAAGATCGGGTGGGGGCTTTCTTT
- TRBJ1-1 - TRBV7-9 CASSLSWAPNTEAFF TGTGCCAGCAGCTTAAGCTGGGCCCCGAACACTGAAGCTTTCTTT
- TRBJ2-1 - TRBV5-1 CASSLAMGSTNEQFF TGCGCCAGCAGCTTGGCCATGGGTAGCACCAATGAGCAGTTCTTC
- TRBJ1-2 - TRBV6-5 CASRYDRDYGYTF TGTGCCAGCAGATACGACAGAGACTATGGCTACACCTTC
TRBD1 TRBJ1-2 - TRBV11-2 CASSLGRTGYGYTF TGTGCCAGCAGCTTAGGCCGGACAGGGTATGGCTACACCTTC
TRBD1 TRBJ1-2 - TRBV6-2/TRBV6-3 CASSYSDRVHGYTF TGTGCCAGCAGTTACTCCGACAGGGTCCATGGCTACACCTTC
- TRBJ2-1 - TRBV13 CASSFRLVSTYNEQFF TGTGCCAGCAGCTTTCGACTAGTTTCGACCTACAATGAGCAGTTCTTC
TRBD2 TRBJ2-3 - TRBV7-6 CASSRSGRASDTQYF TGTGCCAGCAGCCGTAGCGGGAGGGCCTCAGATACGCAGTATTTT
- TRBJ2-5 once TRBV11-2 CASSPNRGTQYF TGTGCCAGCAGCCCTAACCGGGGGACCCAGTACTTC
TRBD1 TRBJ1-1 - TRBV2 CASRPGGENTEAFF TGTGCCAGCAGGCCAGGGGGAGAAAACACTGAAGCTTTCTTT
TRBD1 TRBJ2-3 - TRBV25-1 CASSNRDRGLTDTQYF TGTGCCAGCAGTAACCGGGACAGGGGATTGACAGATACGCAGTATTTT
TRBD1 TRBJ2-7 - TRBV5-1 CASSPSGTEKYEQYF TGCGCCAGCAGCCCATCCGGGACAGAAAAATACGAGCAGTACTTC
TRBD2 TRBJ2-7 - TRBV6-2/TRBV6-3 CASSLGLAGSYEQYF TGTGCCAGCAGCCTGGGACTAGCGGGGTCCTACGAGCAGTACTTC
TRBD1 TRBJ2-7 - TRBV29-1 CSVDLTGGSYEQYF TGCAGCGTTGATTTGACAGGGGGCTCCTACGAGCAGTACTTC
- TRBJ1-4 - TRBV27 CASSRVGSGGNEKLFF TGTGCCAGCAGTCGAGTGGGTTCTGGAGGGAATGAAAAACTGTTTTTT
- TRBJ1-5 - TRBV11-2 CASSLTSLSNQPQHF TGTGCCAGCAGCTTGACCAGCCTTAGCAATCAGCCCCAGCATTTT
- TRBJ1-6 - TRBV6-5 CASSYPQNNSPLHF TGTGCCAGCAGTTACCCACAGAATAATTCACCCCTCCACTTT
TRBD1 TRBJ1-1 - TRBV18 CASSPTGINMNTEAFF TGTGCCAGCTCACCGACAGGGATTAATATGAACACTGAAGCTTTCTTT
- TRBJ1-1 - TRBV6-5 CASRGTNTEAFF TGTGCCAGCAGAGGGACGAACACTGAAGCTTTCTTT
TRBD1 TRBJ2-1 - TRBV7-9 CASSLPAGTGGNEQFF TGTGCCAGCAGCCTTCCAGCCGGGACAGGGGGAAATGAGCAGTTCTTC
TRBD1 TRBJ1-2 - TRBV11-2 CASTPDRVYGYTF TGTGCCAGCACCCCGGACAGGGTCTATGGCTACACCTTC
- TRBJ1-6 once TRBV20-1 CSASQGNSPLHF TGCAGTGCTAGTCAGGGGAATTCACCCCTCCACTTT
- TRBJ1-2 - TRBV5-1 CASRASQGLGGYTF TGCGCCAGCAGGGCCTCCCAGGGGCTCGGGGGCTACACCTTC
- TRBJ1-1 - TRBV9 CASSVEGAGTTEAFF TGTGCCAGCAGCGTAGAAGGGGCCGGGACGACCGAAGCTTTCTTT
- TRBJ1-1 - TRBV12-3/TRBV12-4 CASSLQLNTEAFF TGTGCCAGCAGTTTGCAGTTGAACACTGAAGCTTTCTTT
- TRBJ1-2 - TRBV2 CASTRLNYGYTF TGTGCCAGCACCCGTCTTAACTATGGCTACACCTTC
TRBD2 TRBJ2-1 - TRBV23-1 CARPPTGLAGMDEQFF TGCGCCAGACCGCCTACGGGACTAGCGGGAATGGATGAGCAGTTCTTC
- TRBJ1-4 - TRBV7-9 CASSLRQENEKLFF TGTGCCAGCAGCTTACGACAAGAAAATGAAAAACTGTTTTTT
TRBD1 TRBJ1-6 - TRBV3-1/TRBV3-2 CASSQETGGNSPLHF TGTGCCAGCAGCCAAGAGACAGGGGGCAATTCACCCCTCCACTTT
- TRBJ2-7 - TRBV6-5 CASSTSYEQYF TGTGCCAGCAGTACATCCTACGAGCAGTACTTC
- TRBJ1-1 - TRBV21-1 CASSNPEKRGSRTEAFF TGTGCCAGCAGCAACCCGGAGAAGAGGGGAAGTAGGACTGAAGCTTTCTTT
- TRBJ1-5 - TRBV19 CASRDLQGMYQPQHF TGTGCCAGTAGGGACCTACAGGGTATGTATCAGCCCCAGCATTTT
- TRBJ2-7 - TRBV5-5 CASSLEATGYEQYF TGTGCCAGCAGCTTGGAGGCGACAGGATACGAGCAGTACTTC
- TRBJ2-5 once TRBV4-1 CASSQIYGETQYF TGTGCCAGCAGCCAAATTTACGGGGAGACCCAGTACTTC
- TRBJ1-2 few TRBV6-5 CASSLGTPTNYGYTF TGTGCCAGCAGCCTTGGGACACCCACTAACTATGGCTACACCTTC
- TRBJ1-2 - TRBV7-9 CASSLGGDYTF TGTGCCAGCAGCTTAGGAGGCGACTACACCTTC
- TRBJ1-2 - TRBV19 CASTTGGQHNYGYTF TGTGCCAGCACTACGGGAGGACAGCATAACTATGGCTACACCTTC
- TRBJ1-1 - TRBV30 CAWKGDVDTEAFF TGTGCCTGGAAGGGGGATGTGGACACTGAAGCTTTCTTT
TRBD1 TRBJ2-6 - TRBV7-9 CAASGTGPSGANVLTF TGTGCCGCATCCGGGACAGGCCCCTCTGGGGCCAACGTCCTGACTTTC
- TRBJ1-6 - TRBV28 CASSSTGYDNSPLHF TGTGCCAGCAGTTCGACCGGGTACGATAATTCACCCCTCCACTTT
- TRBJ1-1 - TRBV27 CASSFIGRDTEAFF TGTGCCAGCAGTTTTATTGGGCGGGACACTGAAGCTTTCTTT
- TRBJ1-2 - TRBV27 CASSAHSTGWEGYTF TGTGCCAGCAGTGCGCATTCTACAGGGTGGGAGGGCTACACCTTC
- TRBJ1-2 - TRBV21-1 CASSISDRESGYTF TGTGCCAGCAGCATTTCGGACAGGGAAAGTGGCTACACCTTC
- TRBJ2-5 - TRBV30 CAWSVLGTQYF TGTGCCTGGAGTGTTTTGGGGACCCAGTACTTC
- TRBJ2-7 once TRBV30 CAWTRGVGALHFYEQYF TGTGCCTGGACGAGGGGGGTGGGAGCCCTACACTTCTACGAGCAGTACTTC
- TRBJ2-6 - TRBV7-5 CVRRTIAGGPASGANVLTF TGTGTCAGAAGGACTATAGCGGGAGGGCCGGCGTCTGGGGCCAACGTCCTGACTTTC